Following are 17 T cell receptor beta chains from one sample sequenced in a study of blood T cell repertoires in COVID-19 (dated by TCRdb to 2020 to 2021). The library was obtained by the immunoSEQ multiplex PCR assay. The immuneACCESS repertoire file appears here via TCRdb, limited to in-frame rearrangements. These files lack a portion of the clones; in checked studies, under half of the deficit traces to unresolved V genes, and the cause of the others is not known. The sample yields about 64,000 clones; just over 90% were counted once. Together, the top ten hold less than 2% of the sample. The sample taken for sequencing was peripheral blood. The origin of the receptors is a human donor in a cohort sampled during active COVID-19.

The J gene is TRBJ2-7, the V gene TRBV19, with 8 bases identical to TRBD1. The V gene's germline CDR1 is LNHDA and CDR2 SQIVND (reference sequence). The CDR3 is 17 amino acids. Trimming at V came to 4 bases and at J to 5 bases, leaving 16 bases not matched to a gene. CDR3 sequence reads: CASSSATTRTGSNEQYF. The CDR3 DNA follows: TGTGCCAGTAGTAGCGCCACAACACGGACAGGGTCGAACGAGCAGTACTTC.

The chain recombines TRBV10-3 with TRBJ2-2, with a possible D match to TRBD1 (6 bases). The germline gives CDR1 ENHRY, CDR2 SYGVKD. V was trimmed by 3 bases and J by 0 bases, leaving 14 bases between them. The CDR3 consists of 17 residues. The CDR3 nucleotides read TGTGCCATCAGTGATAATAGGGGGAATTCGAACACCGGGGAGCTGTTTTTT. Its translation: CAISDNRGNSNTGELFF.

Only one count was recorded for this clone. This chain connects TRBV29-1 to TRBJ2-7; 9 bases are a match to TRBD1. The CDR3 runs to 13 residues. Germline assignment: CDR1 SQVTM and CDR2 ANQGSEA. J lost 2 bases, V lost 5 bases, and 4 bases had no gene match. Here the CDR3 DNA reads TGCAGCGTTTCGACAGGGGGGACCTACGAGCAGTACTTC. Residues: CSVSTGGTYEQYF.

This clone was detected only once. This chain joins TRBV25-1 and TRBJ1-4; 9 bases match TRBD1. Losses at the gene ends were 4 bases for V and 6 bases for J; bases not matched to a gene: 9. CDR1 MGHDK and CDR2 SYGVNS come from the germline V gene. This CDR3 comprises 16 residues. The CDR3 DNA reads TGTGCCAGCAGTGTAGCTCCCGGGACAGGGTATGAAAAACTGTTTTTT. Its protein is CASSVAPGTGYEKLFF.

The J gene is TRBJ1-2, the V gene TRBV5-5; 7 nucleotides match TRBD1. CDR1 is SGHKS, CDR2 YYEKEE, per germline (reference sequence). V shed 4 bases, J shed 4 bases, and the junction held 7 bases outside the gene matches. The CDR3 spans 14 residues. CDR3 sequence: CASSKDTGVYGYTF. CDR3 nucleotide sequence: TGTGCCAGCAGCAAAGACACAGGGGTCTATGGCTACACCTTC. The complete variable domain, with remaining parts taken from reference TRBV5-5 and TRBJ1-2, reads DAGVTQSPTHLIKTRGQQVTLRCSPISGHKSVSWYQQVLGQGPQFIFQYYEKEERGRGNFPDRFSARQFPNYSSELNVNALLLGDSALYLCASSKDTGVYGYTFGSGTRLTVV.

This clone showed up just once. V and J are TRBV7-2 and TRBJ2-3; 7 nucleotides match TRBD2. Germline V gene data show CDR1 as SGHTA and CDR2 as FQGNSA. This CDR3 spans 16 amino acids. The J segment lost 6 bases and the V segment lost 1 base, leaving 10 bases of the junction unmatched. The CDR3 sequence: CASSLDGLGGADTQYF. CDR3 nucleotides: TGTGCCAGCAGCTTAGACGGACTAGGAGGGGCGGATACGCAGTATTTT. Full variable domain (remainder filled in from reference TRBV7-2 and TRBJ2-3): GAGVSQSPSNKVTEKGKDVELRCDPISGHTALYWYRQSLGQGLEFLIYFQGNSAPDKSGLPSDRFSAERTGGSVSTLTIQRTQQEDSAVYLCASSLDGLGGADTQYFGPGTRLTVL.

This clone occurred once. The rearrangement links TRBV6-5 to TRBJ1-1; D not certain. Germline-derived CDR1 and CDR2 are MNHEY and SVGAGI. The CDR3 consists of 14 residues. With 2 bases removed from V and 0 bases from J, the gap between germline ends came to 7 bases. CDR3 sequence: CASSYAGVNTEAFF. The CDR3 DNA follows: TGTGCCAGCAGTTACGCGGGAGTGAACACTGAAGCTTTCTTT.

This clone was counted once. The chain recombines TRBV7-2 with TRBJ2-1, with TRBD2 matching 9 bases. Germline CDR1 reads SGHTA; CDR2 reads FQGNSA. With V trimmed by 2 bases and J by 4 bases, 6 bases remained unmatched. This CDR3 spans 16 amino acids. DNA for the CDR3: TGTGCCAGCAGCTTAAGAGCGGGAGGCCTTTACAATGAGCAGTTCTTC. It yields the protein CASSLRAGGLYNEQFF.

CDR3 nucleotide sequence: TGTGCCAGCAGCCAAGTACCACAAACAGATACGCAGTATTTT. Its translation: CASSQVPQTDTQYF. The chain is built from TRBV3-1 (or the pseudogene TRBV3-2) and TRBJ2-3; D call uncertain. Trimming stripped 1 base from V and 3 bases from J, with 8 bases between. The CDR3 spans 14 residues. The germline CDR1 and CDR2 sequences are LGHDT and YNNKEL (reference sequence).

The chain joins TRBV5-8 to TRBJ2-2; the D gene is possibly TRBD1 (5 bases). This CDR3 is 15 amino acids long. From germline, CDR1 is SGHTS and CDR2 YDEGEE. With 4 bases removed from V and 1 base from J, the gap between germline ends came to 11 bases. In DNA, the CDR3 is TGTGCCAGCAGCAACCTTGACAGGAACACCGGGGAGCTGTTTTTT. It translates to CASSNLDRNTGELFF. Full variable domain (remainder filled in from reference TRBV5-8 and TRBJ2-2): EAGVTQSPTHLIKTRGQQATLRCSPISGHTSVYWYQQALGLGLQFLLWYDEGEERNRGNFPPRFSGRQFPNYSSELNVNALELEDSALYLCASSNLDRNTGELFFGEGSRLTVL.

The chain uses TRBV19 and TRBJ2-5; TRBD1 aligns across 7 bases. V was clipped by 9 bases and J by 2 bases; unmatched bases: 6. Germline V gene data show CDR1 as LNHDA and CDR2 as SQIVND (reference sequence). CDR3 length equals 13 residues. DNA of the CDR3: TGTGCCAGCCGATCCAGGGGGCAAGAGACCCAGTACTTC. Protein sequence: CASRSRGQETQYF. Together with reference TRBV19 and TRBJ2-5, the CDR3 gives the full variable domain: DGGITQSPKYLFRKEGQNVTLSCEQNLNHDAMYWYRQDPGQGLRLIYYSQIVNDFQKGDIAEGYSVSREKKESFPLTVTSAQKNPTAFYLCASRSRGQETQYFGPGTRLLVL.

This clone was seen just once. The V and J genes are TRBV27 and TRBJ1-5; TRBD1 aligns across 9 bases. There are 15 residues in the CDR3. Losses at the gene ends were 0 bases for V and 4 bases for J; bases not matched to a gene: 1. Germline V CDR1 and CDR2: MNHEY, SMNVEV (reference sequence). This CDR3 reads CASSLSGTGNQPQHF. The CDR3 DNA follows: TGTGCCAGCAGTTTATCCGGGACAGGGAATCAGCCCCAGCATTTT.

This chain uses TRBV27 with TRBJ1-1, with 7 bases matching TRBD1. Trimming took 5 bases from V and 3 from J; bases not matched to a gene: 21. Germline V gives CDR1 MNHEY, CDR2 SMNVEV (reference sequence). This CDR3 spans 19 amino acids. CDR3 nucleotides: TGTGCCAGCAGTCGCCAAAAGAACCCGGGACAGTTGAGGGACACTGAAGCTTTCTTT. Protein sequence: CASSRQKNPGQLRDTEAFF.

The chain uses TRBV24-1 and TRBJ2-1, with 9 positions matching TRBD1. The CDR3 contains 13 residues. CDR1 is KGHDR and CDR2 is SFDVKD in the germline V gene. The trim removed 9 bases at V and 3 bases at J, leaving 2 bases unmatched. The CDR3 bases are TGTGCCACCTCGACAGGGGGCTACAATGAGCAGTTCTTC. Translation: CATSTGGYNEQFF.

The V gene is TRBV27, the J gene TRBJ2-3, with 10 bases that match TRBD2. The germline V gene encodes CDR1 MNHEY and CDR2 SMNVEV (reference sequence). This CDR3 comprises 15 residues. J gave up 1 base and V 8 bases, and 6 bases lay outside the gene matches. CDR3 DNA: TGTGCCAGCTACCCTCTAGCGGGAGGCACAGATACGCAGTATTTT. Translated, it gives CASYPLAGGTDTQYF.

This chain uses TRBV7-9 with TRBJ1-4; D perhaps matches TRBD1 (5 bases). V was pared by 5 bases and J by 0 bases, with 10 bases between. The CDR3 runs to 15 residues. The germline gives CDR1 SEHNR, CDR2 FQNEAQ (reference sequence). DNA of the CDR3: TGTGCCAGCAGCCGACAGCTTGCAACTAATGAAAAACTGTTTTTT. This translates into CASSRQLATNEKLFF.

The V call is TRBV6-2 or TRBV6-3, the J call TRBJ1-2; 10 nucleotides align to TRBD1. Trimming removed 2 bases from V and 4 bases from J; junction bases left unmatched: 4. Germline V gives CDR1 MNHEY, CDR2 SVGEGT. CDR3 length: 15 residues. CDR3 protein: CASSYQGQGPYGYTF. The DNA of the CDR3 is TGTGCCAGCAGTTACCAGGGACAGGGGCCCTATGGCTACACCTTC.